This paragraph covers one T cell receptor (beta chain) sequence. V gave up 3 bases and J gave up 9 bases, with 14 bases separating them. Germline loops: CDR1 SEHNR, CDR2 FQNEAQ (reference sequence). This CDR3 region has 13 residues. TCRdb reprocessed the 5' RACE reads via MiXCR and lists one record per CDR3 protein. The data hold approximately 60,000 distinct CDR3 sequences, with under 25% observed a single time. Treg sorting used a CD4+CD25+CD127-/low gate. The sequence derives from a female donor with breast cancer. Sequencing was performed on tumor-infiltrating Tregs sorted from the breast tumor. The gene calls are TRBV7-9 and TRBJ1-1; a possible D gene is TRBD1 (6 bases). The CDR3 sequence is CASSLARGAKAFF. CDR3 coding DNA: TGTGCCAGCAGCTTGGCCAGGGGCGCTAAAGCTTTCTTT.